This paragraph reports one TCR beta chain. Its antigen is currently not known. Base quality data are lacking; no much larger clone is found one base away. This sample is part of a study of T cells in tuberculosis (dated by TCRdb to the late 2010s). As for the study more broadly: The study combined CD1B tetramers and high-throughput TCR immunosequencing to characterize T cells specific for the mycobacterial lipid antigen glucose monomycolate (GMM). In a South African clinical cohort, IGRA-negative adolescents, IGRA-positive adolescents with latent tuberculosis and adults with active tuberculosis were compared, with 10 to 11 people in each group. PBMC from active tuberculosis patients were archived either before standard anti-tuberculosis treatment began or within 7 days of the start of that treatment. What the research found in general, with its limitations: Clinical samples were selected based on which cryopreserved specimens were available, and the active tuberculosis cases were adults whereas the controls were adolescents. Active tuberculosis TCR-alpha repertoires showed smaller mean NN-distances to GMM-specific TCRs than IGRA-negative controls, suggesting clonal expansion of these TCRs. A classifier using the diverse GMM-specific repertoire reached around 85% accuracy (AUROC approximately 0.9), compared with 60% to 75% accuracy using GEM motif frequencies. The smaller NN-distances in active tuberculosis patients were driven in part by shorter CDR3-alpha lengths, while the difference seen for TCR-beta was not statistically significant.

The immunoSEQ multiplex PCR assay was used to generate TCR libraries, with TCR-beta and/or TCR-alpha/delta assays applied to each sample. Amplified TCR libraries were sequenced on the Illumina high-throughput platform. The study's own analysis went as follows. Clustering and dimensionality reduction relied on pairwise TCRdist distances among GMM-specific receptors from T cells that were either sorted ex vivo or expanded in vitro. The score assigned to each clinical repertoire was mean NN-distance, meaning the average TCRdist to the nearest 10% of tetramer-positive reference sequences. To compute GEM TCR motif frequency, the fraction of unique TCRs matching known GEM sequences by V/J usage and CDR3 length was calculated. Linear discriminant analysis with leave-one-out cross-validation, implemented in scikit-learn, was used to classify active tuberculosis. TCRdb obtained this table from immuneACCESS and retained in-frame rearrangements with V and J assigned. These tables miss some clones; where compared with another copy, unresolved V genes account for less than half of the shortfall, and the remainder is unexplained. V, J and clone size are taken as reported in that table, and D and trimming were inferred from the DNA itself. The sample table records tens of thousands of clones; about 95% of these occur just once. In total, the top ten clones hold around 1.4% of the sample.

Trimmed from V: 10 bases; trimmed from J: 10 bases; junction bases lacking a gene match: 8. The germline V gene yields MNHNS for CDR1 and SASEGT for CDR2. The CDR3 covers 13 residues, taking in both the cysteine and the phenylalanine. Left in the record is the CDR3 DNA by itself, 39 bases read in frame from the first base. In the paper's terms, the time point label means: new active TB diagnosis, blood taken before or within 7 days of starting treatment. Active tuberculosis patients were HIV-seronegative South African adults aged 18 years or older with a new diagnosis. Confirmation of active tuberculosis was based on positive sputum smear microscopy and/or a positive M. tuberculosis culture. Unsorted cryopreserved PBMC were immunosequenced, covering on average about 100,000 T cells per clinical donor.

The sample in question was PBMCs, obtained at tuberculosis diagnosis. This clonotype was sampled from an adult with tuberculosis. The chain links TRBV6-1 with TRBJ2-1; TRBD1 agrees with 12 junctional bases. The DNA sequence is as follows: TGTGCCAACTCGGGACAGGGGGCAGGGGAGCAGTTCTTC. Translated, it gives CANSGQGAGEQFF.